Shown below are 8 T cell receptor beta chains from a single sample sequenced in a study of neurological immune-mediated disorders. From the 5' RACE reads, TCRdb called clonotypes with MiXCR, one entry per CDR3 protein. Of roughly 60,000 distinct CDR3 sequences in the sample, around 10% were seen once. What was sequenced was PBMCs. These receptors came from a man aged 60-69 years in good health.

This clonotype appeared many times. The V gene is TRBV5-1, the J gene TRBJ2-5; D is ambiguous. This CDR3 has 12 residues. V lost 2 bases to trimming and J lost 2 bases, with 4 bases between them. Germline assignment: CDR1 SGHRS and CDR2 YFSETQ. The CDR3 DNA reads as TGCGCCAGCAGCTTAGGGCAAGAGACCCAGTACTTC. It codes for CASSLGQETQYF. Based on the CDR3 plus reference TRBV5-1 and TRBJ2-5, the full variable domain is KAGVTQTPRYLIKTRGQQVTLSCSPISGHRSVSWYQQTPGQGLQFLFEYFSETQRNKGNFPGRFSGRQFSNSRSEMNVSTLELGDSALYLCASSLGQETQYFGPGTRLLVL.

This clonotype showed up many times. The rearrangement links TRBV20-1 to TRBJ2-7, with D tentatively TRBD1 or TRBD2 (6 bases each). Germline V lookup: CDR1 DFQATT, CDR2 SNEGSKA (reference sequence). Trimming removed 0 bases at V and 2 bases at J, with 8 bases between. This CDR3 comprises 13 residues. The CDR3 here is CSAREGGPYEQYF. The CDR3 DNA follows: TGCAGTGCTAGAGAAGGGGGGCCCTACGAGCAGTACTTC.

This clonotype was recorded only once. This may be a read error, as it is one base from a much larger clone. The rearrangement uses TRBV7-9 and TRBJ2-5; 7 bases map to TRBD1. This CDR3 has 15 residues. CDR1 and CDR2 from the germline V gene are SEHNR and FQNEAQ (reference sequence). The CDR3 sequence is CASSSIGTVGETRYF. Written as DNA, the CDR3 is TGTGCCAGCAGCTCTATAGGGACAGTGGGAGAGACCCGGTACTTC.

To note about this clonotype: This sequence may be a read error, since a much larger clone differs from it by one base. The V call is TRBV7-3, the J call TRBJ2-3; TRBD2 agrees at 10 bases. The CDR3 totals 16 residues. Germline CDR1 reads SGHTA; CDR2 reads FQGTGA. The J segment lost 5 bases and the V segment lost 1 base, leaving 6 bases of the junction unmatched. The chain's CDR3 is CASSLNPSGGVDTQYF. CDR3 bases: TGTGCCAGCAGCTTAAACCCTAGCGGGGGTGTAGATACGCAGTATTTT.

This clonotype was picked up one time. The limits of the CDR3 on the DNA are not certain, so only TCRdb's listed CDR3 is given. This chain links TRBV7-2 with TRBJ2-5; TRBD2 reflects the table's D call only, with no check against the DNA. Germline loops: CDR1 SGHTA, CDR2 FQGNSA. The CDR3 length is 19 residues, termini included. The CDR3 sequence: CDSSFYICSASPRGETQYF.

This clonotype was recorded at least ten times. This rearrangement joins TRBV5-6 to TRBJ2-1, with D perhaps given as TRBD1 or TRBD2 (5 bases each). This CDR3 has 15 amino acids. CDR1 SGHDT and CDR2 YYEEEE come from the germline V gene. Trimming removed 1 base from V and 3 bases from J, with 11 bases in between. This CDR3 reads CASSLSGPGYNEQFF. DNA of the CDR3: TGTGCCAGCAGCTTGTCGGGACCCGGCTACAATGAGCAGTTCTTC.

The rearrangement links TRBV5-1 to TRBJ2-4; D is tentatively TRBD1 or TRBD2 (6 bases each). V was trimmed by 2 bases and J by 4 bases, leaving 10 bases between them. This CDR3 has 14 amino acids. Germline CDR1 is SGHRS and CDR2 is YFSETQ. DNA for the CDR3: TGCGCCAGCAGCTTCGAAGGGGGGAAAAACATTCAGTACTTC. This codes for CASSFEGGKNIQYF.

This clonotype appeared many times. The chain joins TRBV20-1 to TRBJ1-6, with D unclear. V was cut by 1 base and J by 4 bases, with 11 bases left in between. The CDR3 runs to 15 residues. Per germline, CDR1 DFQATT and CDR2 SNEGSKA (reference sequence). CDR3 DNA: TGCAGTGCTAGAGGGGCGGTGTCGTATAATTCACCCCTCCACTTT. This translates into CSARGAVSYNSPLHF.